This T cell receptor beta chain was documented in a study of post-analysis software for immune sequencing data (dated by TCRdb to between 2014 and 2016). For the study in its entirety: The recorded disease courses included relapsing-remitting, secondary progressive and progressive-relapsing multiple sclerosis, and some patients had no subtype annotation. The patient repertoires were set against about eleven previously published healthy control repertoires from donors whose ages ranged from roughly 6 to 27 years. A subset of samples was prepared in parallel using single-end sample barcoding, then pooled and co-amplified after Illumina adapter ligation.

Overall study outcomes, separate from this receptor: The control group was slightly older than the multiple sclerosis patient group. Compared with controls, multiple sclerosis patients had significantly lower normalized Chao1 diversity, a finding suggesting substantial peripheral T-cell clonal expansion. Patients showed significantly higher frequencies than controls for a handful of TRBV segments, among them TRBV5-6, TRBV5-1 and TRBV20-1. Direct clustering with F measure showed strong co-clustering of samples prepared in the same batch, prompting a batch-effect correction.

The library was obtained by PCR. For sequencing, an Illumina HiSeq 2500 was employed. To reduce PCR and sequencing biases, unique molecular identifiers were incorporated into the TCR beta cDNA libraries. Every 1 to 10 million input T cells yielded roughly 0.5 million cDNA molecules, meaning each molecule approximated one T cell. The patient libraries were prepared and sequenced using the same protocol as the earlier healthy control dataset. Samples belonging to the same batch were prepared together, multiplexed and sequenced on a shared HiSeq lane. From the authors' description of their analysis: Raw barcoded reads were processed with MIGEC, discarding single-read molecular identifier groups before consensus assembly and CDR3 extraction. VDJtools was used for post-analysis of the clonotype tables, with diversity normalized by down-sampling every dataset to the smallest sample size. In repertoire overlap clustering, CDR3 amino acid sequences, but not nucleotide sequences, were matched to correct batch-related cross-sample contamination. TCRdb reran the public reads through fastp at Q25 and MiXCR, keeping productive beta chains. CDR3 protein sequences are deduplicated, and each keeps its most common genes and DNA. The V and J calls were not made by the authors but by TCRdb's processing. The sample includes approximately 260,000 distinct CDR3 sequences, with roughly a third observed a single time. Approximately 4.6% of the sample belongs to the ten largest clones.

V is cut by 0 bases and J by 10 bases, and the space between the germline ends is 10 bases. CDR1 and CDR2, looked up from the germline V gene (reference sequence), are MNHEY and SMNVEV. The CDR3, cysteine through phenylalanine, is 13 amino acids long. Only the CDR3 part of the read is kept: 39 bases, read in frame from the first base. To demonstrate the VDJtools post-analysis software, the study profiled TCR beta repertoires from the peripheral blood of 10 to 15 young patients with multiple sclerosis. The patients with multiple sclerosis were children and adolescents between roughly 6 and 15 years of age. This clonotype came up a few times. No cognate antigen has been identified for it. No base quality values were provided; no much bigger clone lies one nucleotide off.

The receptor's source is a girl aged 5 to 17 with multiple sclerosis. Sequencing was performed on blood. The rearrangement combines TRBV27 with TRBJ2-1; the D gene remains uncertain. The DNA is as follows: TGTGCCAGCAGTTTATCCCTCTCCCAAGAGCAGTTCTTC. It specifies CASSLSLSQEQFF.